This TCR beta chain is drawn from a study of cytomegalovirus exposure and HLA in healthy donors. The study, taken as a whole, reports: No immune exposure information besides CMV serostatus was available. An analysis that came later showed most CMV-associated TCR beta chains appearing HLA-restricted. A missense variant in DCLRE1C was later tied to TCR beta V- and J-gene trimming.

Donors sampled were nominally healthy, though unrecorded immune exposures were likely. This CDR3 has 13 residues. The germline gives CDR1 MNHNY, CDR2 SVGAGI (reference sequence). Trimming at V came to 6 bases and at J to 14 bases, leaving 11 bases not matched to a gene. The PCR used 60 Vbeta and 13 Jbeta primers. Some clones are missing from TCRdb's copy, which holds only in-frame ones; the method was immunoSEQ multiplex PCR. The top ten hold about 9.1% of the sample, which has some 52,000 clones, about three quarters seen once. Details on this clone: No antigen is known for it.

Sequencing was carried out using PBMCs. V and J are TRBV6-6 and TRBJ1-4, with 8 bases that match TRBD1. This receptor was taken from a woman aged 45 to 65 in good health and CMV-seronegative. The DNA of the CDR3 is TGTGCCAGCAGCCCCCCTCCCGGGACAGGTCTGTTTTTT. Its translation is CASSPPPGTGLFF.